This T cell receptor (beta chain) was captured in a study of blood T cell repertoires in COVID-19. Whole-study context: T cells, B-cell-depleted T cells, or PBMCs supplied cDNA or gDNA.

The data were produced by immunoSEQ multiplex PCR, yet TCRdb's version contains in-frame clones alone and is incomplete. The sample records 55,000 to 75,000 clones, around 84% being singletons. The V segment lost 7 bases and the J segment 3 bases; nucleotides outside the gene matches: 4. Germline V gives CDR1 SQVTM, CDR2 ANQGSEA. This CDR3 is built from 14 residues. The chain combines TRBV29-1 with TRBJ2-2; 11 bases agree with TRBD2. Source material: peripheral blood. The sequence derives from a human donor with active COVID-19. The donor label of this sample is uncertain. CDR3 bases: TGCAGCGGTGGGACTAGCGGCTACACCGGGGAGCTGTTTTTT. Its protein is CSGGTSGYTGELFF.